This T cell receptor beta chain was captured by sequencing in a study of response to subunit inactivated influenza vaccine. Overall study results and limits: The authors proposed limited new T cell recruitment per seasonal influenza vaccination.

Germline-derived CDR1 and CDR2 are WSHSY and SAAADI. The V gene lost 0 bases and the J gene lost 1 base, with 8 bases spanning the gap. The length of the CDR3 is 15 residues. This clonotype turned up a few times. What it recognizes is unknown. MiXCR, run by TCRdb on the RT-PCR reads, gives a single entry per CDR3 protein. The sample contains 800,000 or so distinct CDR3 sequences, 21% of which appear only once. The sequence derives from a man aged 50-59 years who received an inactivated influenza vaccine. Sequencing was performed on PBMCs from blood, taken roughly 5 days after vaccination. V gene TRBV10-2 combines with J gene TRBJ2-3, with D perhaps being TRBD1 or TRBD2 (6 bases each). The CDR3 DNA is TGCGCCAGCAGTGAGTCCGGGGGCCGCACAGATACGCAGTATTTT. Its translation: CASSESGGRTDTQYF.